The clone carrying this TCR beta chain was counted ten times or more. The data are from a study of T cells in Graves' hyperthyroidism and ophthalmopathy. Germline V lookup: CDR1 SEHNR, CDR2 FQNEAQ (reference sequence). Trimming removed 9 bases at V and 0 bases at J, with 11 bases between. This CDR3 contains 13 residues. Regions amplified from RNA transcripts were the TCR beta CDR3 regions. The TCR CDR3 was amplified in a first-round RT-PCR using the HTBI primer set. TCRdb processed the multiplex PCR reads anew with MiXCR; each CDR3 protein has one entry. The table shows roughly 700,000 distinct CDR3 sequences, with around 15% occurring only once. Those with hyperthyroidism were 18 to 65 years old, newly diagnosed, and ill for under 2 months. The study based diagnoses on clinical symptoms, serum thyroxine and TRAb, thyroid ultrasound and orbital computed tomography.

The chain recombines TRBV7-9 with TRBJ1-1; D remains unclear. This sequence was found in a young woman with Graves' hyperthyroidism. Input material: blood. CDR3 protein: CASKEAVNTEAFF. The DNA of the CDR3 is TGTGCCAGTAAGGAGGCGGTGAACACTGAAGCTTTCTTT.